This is a list of T cell receptor beta chains from one sample in a study of blood T cell repertoires in COVID-19. Measured with immunoSEQ multiplex PCR; TCRdb has only the in-frame clones, and not every one. Of 400,000 to 500,000 clones in the sample, roughly 88% were seen once. Sequenced input: PBMCs or T cells enriched from blood (not recorded which). The receptors derive from a woman between 18 and 30 years old who had been exposed to COVID-19. Each CDR3 is given with its conserved first and last residue. The D gene is left open where the match is weak. Clone sizes are given selectively: once, few, many, or a class where the clone is expanded.

>TRBV6-5|TRBJ1-2|-|TRBD1
TGTGCCAGCAGATCTCAGGGGGCGGATGGCTACACCTTC
CASRSQGADGYTF
>TRBV7-9|TRBJ2-2|-|TRBD2
TGTGCCAGCAGCCCAACGGGGACTAGCTTCACCGGGGAGCTGTTTTTT
CASSPTGTSFTGELFF
>TRBV6-5|TRBJ1-2|-|-
TGTGCCAGCAGTTACGTAGCGGGGGGAAATGGCTACACCTTC
CASSYVAGGNGYTF
>TRBV23-1|TRBJ2-7|-|-
TGCGCCAGCAGTCGGACGGACAAACCTTCCTACGAGCAGTACTTC
CASSRTDKPSYEQYF
>TRBV7-2|TRBJ2-3|-|TRBD2
TGTGCCAGCAGCTCAGCGGGGGGGCTCGGCACAGATACGCAGTATTTT
CASSSAGGLGTDTQYF
>TRBV18|TRBJ1-6|few|-
TGTGCCAGCTCACTTAACAGGGATTCACCCCTCCACTTT
CASSLNRDSPLHF
>TRBV10-3|TRBJ2-3|-|TRBD1
TGTGCCATCAGCAGGGACAGGGAGAGGAATACGCAGTATTTT
CAISRDRERNTQYF
>TRBV27|TRBJ2-1|-|TRBD2
TGTGCCAGCAGGAGCGGCGGGGGGTCCTACAATGAGCAGTTCTTC
CASRSGGGSYNEQFF
>TRBV7-9|TRBJ2-2|-|-
TGTGCCAGCAGCTACTTGTTGATCCAGAACACCGGGGAGCTGTTTTTT
CASSYLLIQNTGELFF
>TRBV3-1/TRBV3-2|TRBJ1-1|-|-
TGTGCCAGCAGCCGCGCCGTTGTTATGAACACTGAAGCTTTCTTT
CASSRAVVMNTEAFF
>TRBV7-3|TRBJ2-1|once|-
TGTGCCAGCAGCTCCTCACAAATTCAGGGATTACTGAATGAGCAGTTCTTC
CASSSSQIQGLLNEQFF
>TRBV7-2|TRBJ2-6|-|-
TGTGCCAGCAGCTTAGAAGGGAGTGGGGCCAACGTCCTGACTTTC
CASSLEGSGANVLTF
>TRBV2|TRBJ2-7|once|TRBD2
TGTGCCAGCACGGTTGGGGGAGGGCCCTTCGAGCAGTACTTC
CASTVGGGPFEQYF
>TRBV5-5|TRBJ1-5|-|-
TGTGCCAGCAGCCGCGGGACGGCCGATAGCAATCAGCCCCAGCATTTT
CASSRGTADSNQPQHF
>TRBV5-4|TRBJ2-3|-|-
TGTGCCAGCAGCTTGGGGAGGACTGGTACAGATACGCAGTATTTT
CASSLGRTGTDTQYF
>TRBV30|TRBJ1-2|-|TRBD1
TGTGCCTGGAGTCCGTACAGGGGTGGCGATGGCTACACCTTC
CAWSPYRGGDGYTF
>TRBV15|TRBJ2-1|-|TRBD1
TGTGCCACCAGCGGAGGGACAGGGCCCTACAATGAGCAGTTCTTC
CATSGGTGPYNEQFF
>TRBV18|TRBJ1-1|-|TRBD1
TGTGCCAGCTCCCCACAGGGGGCAAGAACTGAAGCTTTCTTT
CASSPQGARTEAFF
>TRBV4-1|TRBJ2-3|-|-
TGCGCCAGCAGCCAAGGACAGGGGAGGGGAGATACGCAGTATTTT
CASSQGQGRGDTQYF
>TRBV27|TRBJ1-2|-|TRBD1
TGTGCCAGCTCGAGGACAGGGATTTATGGCTACACCTTC
CASSRTGIYGYTF
>TRBV20-1|TRBJ1-1|few|-
TGCAGTGCTGGGACAAACACTGAAGCTTTCTTT
CSAGTNTEAFF
>TRBV19|TRBJ2-3|-|-
TGTGCCAGTAGCGTGACATCCCCAGATACGCAGTATTTT
CASSVTSPDTQYF
>TRBV5-6|TRBJ1-1|-|-
TGTGCCAGCAGCCCGGGGGGCGGGAGAAACACTGAAGCTTTCTTT
CASSPGGGRNTEAFF
>TRBV5-5|TRBJ2-7|-|-
TGTGCCAGCAGCTTTAGACAGGAGAATTCCTACGAGCAGTACTTC
CASSFRQENSYEQYF
>TRBV5-4|TRBJ2-5|-|-
TGTGCCAGCAGCCCTTCGAGTTCGGGGAATCAAGAGACCCAGTACTTC
CASSPSSSGNQETQYF
>TRBV5-4|TRBJ1-3|-|-
TGTGCCAGCAGCTTGGCTAGTCATTCAGGAAACACCATATATTTT
CASSLASHSGNTIYF